This T cell receptor beta chain derives from a study of T cells in Graves' hyperthyroidism and ophthalmopathy. Study-level points and caveats: Ophthalmopathy prediction by the model preceded onset by a median approximately 6.9 months. Most expanded thyroid clonotypes above 0.001 recurred in blood. Ophthalmopathy and stable hyperthyroidism were told apart by a 13 V-J model.

The investigators amplified TCR beta CDR3 regions from RNA transcripts. The TCR CDR3 first-round RT-PCR relied on the HTBI primer set. TCRdb reanalysed the multiplex PCR reads using MiXCR and keeps one entry per CDR3 protein. The repertoire includes roughly 500,000 distinct CDR3 sequences, approximately 48% of them detected once, and 44% sits in the top ten. Germline V gene sequence: CDR1 SQVTM, CDR2 ANQGSEA. The CDR3 is 11 residues long. The germline V and J ends were trimmed by 4 bases and 6 bases, with 9 bases remaining between them. Worth noting for this clonotype: As yet, its antigen is unknown.

The origin of this receptor is an adult woman with Graves' disease, either hyperthyroidism or ophthalmopathy (not recorded which). The specimen sequenced was peripheral blood or thyroid tissue (not recorded which). This rearrangement joins TRBV29-1 to TRBJ1-2, with D perhaps matching TRBD1 (5 bases). CDR3 in amino acids: CSVGQGDGYTF. The CDR3 coding sequence is TGCAGCGTTGGGCAGGGAGATGGCTACACCTTC. Full variable domain (outside the CDR3, taken from reference TRBV29-1 and TRBJ1-2): SAVISQKPSRDICQRGTSLTIQCQVDSQVTMMFWYRQQPGQSLTLIATANQGSEATYESGFVIDKFPISRPNLTFSTLTVSNMSPEDSSIYLCSVGQGDGYTFGSGTRLTVV.